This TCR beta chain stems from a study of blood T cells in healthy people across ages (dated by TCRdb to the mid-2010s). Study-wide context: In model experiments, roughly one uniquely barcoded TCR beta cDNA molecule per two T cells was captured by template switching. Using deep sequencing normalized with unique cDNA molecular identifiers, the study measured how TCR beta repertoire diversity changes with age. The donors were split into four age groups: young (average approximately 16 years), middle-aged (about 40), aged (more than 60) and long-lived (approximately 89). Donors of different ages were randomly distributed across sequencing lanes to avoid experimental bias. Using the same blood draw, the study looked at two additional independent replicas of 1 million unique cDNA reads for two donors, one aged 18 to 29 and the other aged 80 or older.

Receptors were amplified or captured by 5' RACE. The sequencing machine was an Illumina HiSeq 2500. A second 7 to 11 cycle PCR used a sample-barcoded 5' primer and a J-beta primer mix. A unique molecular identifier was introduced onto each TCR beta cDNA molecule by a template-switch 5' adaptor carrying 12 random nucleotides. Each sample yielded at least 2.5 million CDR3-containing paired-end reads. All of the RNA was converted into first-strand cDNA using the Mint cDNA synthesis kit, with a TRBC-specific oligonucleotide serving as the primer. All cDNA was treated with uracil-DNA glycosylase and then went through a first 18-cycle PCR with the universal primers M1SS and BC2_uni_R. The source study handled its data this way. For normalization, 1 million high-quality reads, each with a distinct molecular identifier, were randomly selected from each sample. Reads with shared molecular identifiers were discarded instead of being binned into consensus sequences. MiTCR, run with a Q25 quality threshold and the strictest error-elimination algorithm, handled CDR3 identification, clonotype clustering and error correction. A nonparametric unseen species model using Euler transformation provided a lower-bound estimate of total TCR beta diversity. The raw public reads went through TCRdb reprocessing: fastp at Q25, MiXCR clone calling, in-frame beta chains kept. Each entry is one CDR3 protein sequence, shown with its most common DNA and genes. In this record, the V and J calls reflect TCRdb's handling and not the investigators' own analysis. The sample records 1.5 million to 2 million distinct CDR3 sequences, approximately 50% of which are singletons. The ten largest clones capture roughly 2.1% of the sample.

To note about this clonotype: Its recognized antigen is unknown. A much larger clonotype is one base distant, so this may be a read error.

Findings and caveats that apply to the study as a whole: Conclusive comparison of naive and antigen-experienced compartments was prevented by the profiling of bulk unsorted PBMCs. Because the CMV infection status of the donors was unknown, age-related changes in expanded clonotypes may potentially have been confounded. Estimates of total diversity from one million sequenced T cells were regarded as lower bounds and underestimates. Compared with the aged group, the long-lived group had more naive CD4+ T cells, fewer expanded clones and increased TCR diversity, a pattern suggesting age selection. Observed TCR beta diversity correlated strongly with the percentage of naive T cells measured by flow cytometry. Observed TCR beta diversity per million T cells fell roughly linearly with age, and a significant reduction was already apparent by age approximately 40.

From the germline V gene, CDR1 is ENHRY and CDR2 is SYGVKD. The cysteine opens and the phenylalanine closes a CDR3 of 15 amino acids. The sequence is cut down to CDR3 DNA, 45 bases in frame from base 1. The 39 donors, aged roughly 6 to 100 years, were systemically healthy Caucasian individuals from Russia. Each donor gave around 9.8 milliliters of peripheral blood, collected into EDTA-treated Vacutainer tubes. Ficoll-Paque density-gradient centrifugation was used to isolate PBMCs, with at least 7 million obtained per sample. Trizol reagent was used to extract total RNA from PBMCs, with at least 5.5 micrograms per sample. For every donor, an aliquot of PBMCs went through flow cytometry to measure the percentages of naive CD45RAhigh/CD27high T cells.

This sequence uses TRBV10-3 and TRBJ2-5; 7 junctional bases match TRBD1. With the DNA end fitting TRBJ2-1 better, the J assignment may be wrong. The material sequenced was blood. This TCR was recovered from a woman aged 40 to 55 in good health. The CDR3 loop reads CAISGPNRGQETQFF. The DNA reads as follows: TGTGCCATCAGTGGGCCCAACAGGGGACAAGAGACCCAGTTCTTC.